This T cell receptor beta chain was sequenced during a study of regulatory T cells in long-lasting Graves disease. Study-wide findings and caveats: Accuracy could have been hurt by small sample size.

Notes on this clonotype: Its antigen is currently unknown.

With iRepertoire HTBI primers and Arm-PCR of CDR3 regions, TCR beta libraries were built. TCRdb passed the multiplex PCR reads through MiXCR, listing each CDR3 protein once. The data contain 500,000 to 800,000 distinct CDR3 sequences, 30% of them singletons. The CDR3 has 15 amino acids. V lost 3 bases, J lost 3 bases, and 16 bases lay in between. Germline CDR1 SGHRS, CDR2 YFSETQ. The time point was: persistent/refractory GD, antithyroid drugs over 5 years with positive TRAb. RNA isolated from PBMCs was used to make the TCR library. It was an endocrinology department in Xi'an, China, that provided the patients.

The V and J genes are TRBV5-1 and TRBJ2-7; TRBD2 is a possible D gene (5 bases). The source was peripheral blood mononuclear cells (PBMCs), collected when the disease was refractory, from a patient treated with antithyroid drugs. This TCR came from a female donor with Graves disease. CDR3 residues: CASSSGHTGLYEQYF. Here the CDR3 DNA reads TGCGCCAGCAGCTCCGGTCATACCGGACTCTACGAGCAGTACTTC.